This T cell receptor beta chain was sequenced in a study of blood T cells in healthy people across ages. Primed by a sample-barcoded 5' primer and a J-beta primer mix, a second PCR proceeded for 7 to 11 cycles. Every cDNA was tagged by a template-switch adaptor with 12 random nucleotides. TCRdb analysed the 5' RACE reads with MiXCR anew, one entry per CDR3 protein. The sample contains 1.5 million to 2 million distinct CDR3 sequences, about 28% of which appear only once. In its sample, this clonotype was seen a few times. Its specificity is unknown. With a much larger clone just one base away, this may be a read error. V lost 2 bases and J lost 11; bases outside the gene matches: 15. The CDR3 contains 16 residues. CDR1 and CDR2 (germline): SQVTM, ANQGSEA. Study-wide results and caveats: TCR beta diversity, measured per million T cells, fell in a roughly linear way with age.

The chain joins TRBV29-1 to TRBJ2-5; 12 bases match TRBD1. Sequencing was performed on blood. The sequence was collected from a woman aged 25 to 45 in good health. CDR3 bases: TGCAGCGTTGAAACTCAGCGGGACAGGGGGCACAATGAGCAGTACTTC. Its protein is CSVETQRDRGHNEQYF.